Sequencing of this T cell receptor (beta chain) was carried out in a study of graft-versus-host responses after intestinal transplantation. Background on the study: Tacrolimus plus steroids were given to all recipients for 3 to 4 years, preceded by anti-thymocyte globulin induction.

Findings and caveats of the study: Recipient marrow showed GvH clones, some seen first in ileum or blood.

Trimming pared 10 bases from V and 9 bases from J, leaving 7 bases between. This CDR3 region has 10 residues. CDR1 and CDR2 (germline): MNHNS, SASEGT. A word on this clone: What it recognizes is unknown.

The repertoire was sequenced with immunoSEQ multiplex PCR; TCRdb's copy has only in-frame clones and lacks some. The data hold under 45,000 clones, with 90% to 95% observed a single time. The input for sequencing was PBMCs, taken around 730 days after intestinal transplantation. The clonotype was recovered from a human patient who received an intestinal transplant, so some T cells may come from the graft donor. This chain uses TRBV6-1 with TRBJ1-6, with D uncertain. The DNA for the CDR3 is TGTGCCACAAGTACTTCACCCCTCCACTTT. It yields the protein CATSTSPLHF.